This T cell receptor beta chain is drawn from a study of early T cells in non-severe SARS-CoV-2 infection. Overall study results and limits: The VDJdb matching leaned toward anti-spike CD8 responses and overlooked private and CD4 specificities.

Unique molecular identifiers (one per individual cDNA molecule) were attached. MiXCR was run by TCRdb on the 5' RACE reads, yielding one entry per CDR3 protein. The data show about 40,000 distinct CDR3 sequences, with roughly 5% seen just once and approximately 4.8% held by the top ten. This clonotype appeared many times. Its target is not known. The V gene lost 2 bases and the J gene lost 3 bases, with 13 bases spanning the gap. CDR3 size: 15 residues. Germline V lookup: CDR1 MNHNY, CDR2 SVGAGI (reference sequence). The sequence derives from an adult who was a healthcare worker with PCR-confirmed SARS-CoV-2 infection or an uninfected control (not recorded which). The chain employs TRBV6-6 and TRBJ1-1; maybe TRBD1 (5 bases). Material: whole blood. CDR3 loop: CASSYGAGRDTEAFF. CDR3 nucleotide sequence: TGTGCCAGCAGTTACGGTGCAGGGCGGGACACTGAAGCTTTCTTT.